This TCR beta chain was found in a study of molecular identifiers for immune sequencing clone quantification. Points from the study as a whole: Whereas naive cells kept under 1% of molecules in clones above 20 RNA copies, such clones held over 98% in effectors.

Trimming pared 5 bases from V and 3 bases from J, leaving 10 bases between. This CDR3 spans 13 amino acids. Germline CDR1 LNHDA, CDR2 SQIVND (reference sequence). TCRdb ran MiXCR on the PCR reads and lists one entry per CDR3 protein. The sample contains 400,000 to 600,000 distinct CDR3 sequences, around 21% of which appear only once. Of note for this clonotype: What it binds is not known.

Sequences were obtained from naive CD8+ T cells from blood, with Jurkat cell RNA spiked in. Specified subset: FACS-sorted CD8+CD4-CCR7+CD45RA+ naive T cells. The chain links TRBV19 to TRBJ2-5; no clear D. This receptor was taken from a human donor in good health. Some libraries in this study had Jurkat cell RNA spiked in. The CDR3 sequence is CASSLDSEETQYF. As DNA, the CDR3 is TGTGCCAGTAGTCTTGACTCCGAAGAGACCCAGTACTTC.